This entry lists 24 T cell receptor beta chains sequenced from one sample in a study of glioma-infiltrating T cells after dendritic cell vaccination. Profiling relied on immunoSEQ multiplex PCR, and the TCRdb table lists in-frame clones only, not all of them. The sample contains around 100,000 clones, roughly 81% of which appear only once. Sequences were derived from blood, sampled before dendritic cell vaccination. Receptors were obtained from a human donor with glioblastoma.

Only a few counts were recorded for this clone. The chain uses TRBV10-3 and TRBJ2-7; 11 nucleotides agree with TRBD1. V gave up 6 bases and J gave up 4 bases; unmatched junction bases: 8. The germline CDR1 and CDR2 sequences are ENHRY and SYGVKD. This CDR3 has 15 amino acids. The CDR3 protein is CAIRDSRDRGYEQYF. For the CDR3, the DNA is TGTGCCATCAGGGATTCCCGGGACAGGGGGTACGAGCAGTACTTC.

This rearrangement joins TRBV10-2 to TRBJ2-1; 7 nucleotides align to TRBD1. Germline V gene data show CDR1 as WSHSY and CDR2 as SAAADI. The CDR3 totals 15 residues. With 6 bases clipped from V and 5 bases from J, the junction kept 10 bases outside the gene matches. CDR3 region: CASRISGTVNNEQFF. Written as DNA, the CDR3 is TGCGCCAGCAGGATTTCCGGGACAGTCAACAATGAGCAGTTCTTC.

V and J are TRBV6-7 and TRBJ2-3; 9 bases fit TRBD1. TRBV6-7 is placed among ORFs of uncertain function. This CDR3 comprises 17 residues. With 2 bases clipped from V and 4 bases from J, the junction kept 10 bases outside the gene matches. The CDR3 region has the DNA TGTGCCAGCAGTTACGGGCGATCGACAGGGGGACCAGATACGCAGTATTTT. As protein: CASSYGRSTGGPDTQYF.

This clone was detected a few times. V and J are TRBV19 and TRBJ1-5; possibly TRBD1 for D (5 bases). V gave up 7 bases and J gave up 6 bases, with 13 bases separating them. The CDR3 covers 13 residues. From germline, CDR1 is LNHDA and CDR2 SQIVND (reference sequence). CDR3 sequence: CASNPVRGQPQHF. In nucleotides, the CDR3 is TGTGCCAGTAACCCCGTAAGGGGTCAGCCCCAGCATTTT. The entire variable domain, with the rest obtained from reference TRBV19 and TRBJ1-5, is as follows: DGGITQSPKYLFRKEGQNVTLSCEQNLNHDAMYWYRQDPGQGLRLIYYSQIVNDFQKGDIAEGYSVSREKKESFPLTVTSAQKNPTAFYLCASNPVRGQPQHFGDGTRLSIL.

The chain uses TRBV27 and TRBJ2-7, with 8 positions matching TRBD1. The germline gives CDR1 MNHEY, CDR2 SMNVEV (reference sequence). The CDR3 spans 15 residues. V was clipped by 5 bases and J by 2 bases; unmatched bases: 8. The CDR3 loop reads CASSNRGKAPYEQYF. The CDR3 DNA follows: TGTGCCAGCAGTAACAGGGGGAAGGCGCCCTACGAGCAGTACTTC.

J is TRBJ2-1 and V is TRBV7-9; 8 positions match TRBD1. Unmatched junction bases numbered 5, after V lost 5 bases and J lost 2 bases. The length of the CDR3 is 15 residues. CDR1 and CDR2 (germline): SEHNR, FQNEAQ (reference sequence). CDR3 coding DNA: TGTGCCAGCAGCCCGGGACAGGCCCCCTACAATGAGCAGTTCTTC. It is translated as CASSPGQAPYNEQFF.

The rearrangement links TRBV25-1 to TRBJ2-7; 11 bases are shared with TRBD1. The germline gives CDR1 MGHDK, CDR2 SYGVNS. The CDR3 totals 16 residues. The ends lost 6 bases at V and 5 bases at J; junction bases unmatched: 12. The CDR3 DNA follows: TGTGCCAGCAGAGAAATCGGGACAGGGGGATCCAACGAGCAGTACTTC. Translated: CASREIGTGGSNEQYF.

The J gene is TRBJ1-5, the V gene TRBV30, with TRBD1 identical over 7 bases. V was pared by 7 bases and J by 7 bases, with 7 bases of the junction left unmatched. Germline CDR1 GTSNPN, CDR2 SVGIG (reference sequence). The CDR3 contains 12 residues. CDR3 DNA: TGTGCCTTTTCGACAGGGCGCCAGCCCCAGCATTTT. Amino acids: CAFSTGRQPQHF.

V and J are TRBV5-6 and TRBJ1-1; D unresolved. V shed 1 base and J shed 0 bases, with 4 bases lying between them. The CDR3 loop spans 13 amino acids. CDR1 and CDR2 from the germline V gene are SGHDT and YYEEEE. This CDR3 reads CASSLNMNTEAFF. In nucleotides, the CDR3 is TGTGCCAGCAGCTTGAACATGAACACTGAAGCTTTCTTT. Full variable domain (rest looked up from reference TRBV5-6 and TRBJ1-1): DAGVTQSPTHLIKTRGQQVTLRCSPKSGHDTVSWYQQALGQGPQFIFQYYEEEERQRGNFPDRFSGHQFPNYSSELNVNALLLGDSALYLCASSLNMNTEAFFGQGTRLTVV.

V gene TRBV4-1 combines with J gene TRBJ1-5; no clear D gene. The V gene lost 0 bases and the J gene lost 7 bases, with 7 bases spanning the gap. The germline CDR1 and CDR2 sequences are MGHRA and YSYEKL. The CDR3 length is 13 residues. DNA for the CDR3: TGCGCCAGCAGCCAAGAGGGCTGGCAGCCCCAGCATTTT. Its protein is CASSQEGWQPQHF.

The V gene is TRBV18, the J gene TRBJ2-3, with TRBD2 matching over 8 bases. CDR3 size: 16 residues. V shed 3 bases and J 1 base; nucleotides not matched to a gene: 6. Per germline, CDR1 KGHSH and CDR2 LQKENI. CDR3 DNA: TGTGCCAGCTCACCCAGGGGCGGGGGGCGCACAGATACGCAGTATTTT. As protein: CASSPRGGGRTDTQYF. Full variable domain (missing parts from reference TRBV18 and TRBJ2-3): NAGVMQNPRHLVRRRGQEARLRCSPMKGHSHVYWYRQLPEEGLKFMVYLQKENIIDESGMPKERFSAEFPKEGPSILRIQQVVRGDSAAYFCASSPRGGGRTDTQYFGPGTRLTVL.

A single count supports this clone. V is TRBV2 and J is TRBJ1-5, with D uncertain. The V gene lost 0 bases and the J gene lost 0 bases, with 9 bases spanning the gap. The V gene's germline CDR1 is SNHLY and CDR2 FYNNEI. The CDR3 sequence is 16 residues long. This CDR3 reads CASSEAVQNSNQPQHF. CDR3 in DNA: TGTGCCAGCAGTGAAGCGGTGCAGAATAGCAATCAGCCCCAGCATTTT.

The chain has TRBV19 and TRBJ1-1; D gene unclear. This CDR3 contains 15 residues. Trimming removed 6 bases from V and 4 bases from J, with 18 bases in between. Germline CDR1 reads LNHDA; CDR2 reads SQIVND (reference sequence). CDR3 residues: CASRLRPGDGTEAFF. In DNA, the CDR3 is TGTGCCAGTAGGCTGAGACCCGGAGATGGCACTGAAGCTTTCTTT.

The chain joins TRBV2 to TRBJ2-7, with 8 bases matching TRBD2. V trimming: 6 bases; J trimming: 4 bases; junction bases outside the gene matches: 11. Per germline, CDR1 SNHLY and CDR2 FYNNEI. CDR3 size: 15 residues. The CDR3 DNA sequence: TGTGCCAGCAGGGCACCGGGACTAGAGAGTTACGAGCAGTACTTC. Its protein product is CASRAPGLESYEQYF.

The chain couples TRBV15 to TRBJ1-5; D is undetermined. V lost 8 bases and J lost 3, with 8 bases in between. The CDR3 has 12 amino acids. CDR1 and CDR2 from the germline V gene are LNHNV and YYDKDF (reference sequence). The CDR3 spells CATEQNNQPQHF. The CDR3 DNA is TGTGCCACCGAACAGAACAATCAGCCCCAGCATTTT.

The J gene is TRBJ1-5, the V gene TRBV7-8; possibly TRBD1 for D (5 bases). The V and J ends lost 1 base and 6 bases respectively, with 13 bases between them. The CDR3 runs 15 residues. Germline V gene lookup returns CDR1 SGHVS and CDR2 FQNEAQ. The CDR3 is CASSLGAGFAQPQHF. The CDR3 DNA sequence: TGTGCCAGCAGCTTAGGGGCAGGGTTCGCTCAGCCCCAGCATTTT. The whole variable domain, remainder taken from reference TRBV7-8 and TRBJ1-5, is GAGVSQSPRYKVAKRGQDVALRCDPISGHVSLFWYQQALGQGPEFLTYFQNEAQLDKSGLPSDRFFAERPEGSVSTLKIQRTQQEDSAVYLCASSLGAGFAQPQHFGDGTRLSIL.

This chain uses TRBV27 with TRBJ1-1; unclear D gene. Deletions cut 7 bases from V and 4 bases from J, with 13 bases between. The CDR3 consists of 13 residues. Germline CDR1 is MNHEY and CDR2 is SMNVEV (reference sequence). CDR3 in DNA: TGTGCCAGCAAGCGGCCTCGAGTCACTGAAGCTTTCTTT. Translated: CASKRPRVTEAFF.

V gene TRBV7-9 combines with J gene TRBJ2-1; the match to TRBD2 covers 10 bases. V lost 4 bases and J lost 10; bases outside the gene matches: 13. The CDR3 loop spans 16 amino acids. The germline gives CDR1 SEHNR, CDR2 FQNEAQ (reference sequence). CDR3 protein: CASSWGGLAGAGEQFF. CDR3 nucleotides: TGTGCCAGCAGCTGGGGGGGGCTAGCGGGGGCAGGAGAGCAGTTCTTC.

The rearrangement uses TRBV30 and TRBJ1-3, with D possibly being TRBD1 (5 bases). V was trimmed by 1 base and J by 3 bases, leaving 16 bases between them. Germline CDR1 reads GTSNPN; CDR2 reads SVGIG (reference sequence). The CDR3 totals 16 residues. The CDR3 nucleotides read TGTGCCTGGAGTGAAGGTGAAGCAGGGCGTGGAAACACCATATATTTT. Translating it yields CAWSEGEAGRGNTIYF.

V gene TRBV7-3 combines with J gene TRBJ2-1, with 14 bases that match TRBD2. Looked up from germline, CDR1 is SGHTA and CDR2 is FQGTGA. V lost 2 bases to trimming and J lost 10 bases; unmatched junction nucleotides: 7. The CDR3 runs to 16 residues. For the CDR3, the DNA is TGTGCCAGCAGCTTAGATCGGACTAGCGGGGGGAGCGAGCAGTTCTTC. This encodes CASSLDRTSGGSEQFF.

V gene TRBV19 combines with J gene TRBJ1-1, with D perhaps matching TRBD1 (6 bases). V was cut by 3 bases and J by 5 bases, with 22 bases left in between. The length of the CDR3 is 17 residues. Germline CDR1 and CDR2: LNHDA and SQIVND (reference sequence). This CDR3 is CASSIIDGGGRGTEAFF. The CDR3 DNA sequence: TGTGCCAGTAGTATTATCGACGGCGGGGGGCGGGGTACTGAAGCTTTCTTT.

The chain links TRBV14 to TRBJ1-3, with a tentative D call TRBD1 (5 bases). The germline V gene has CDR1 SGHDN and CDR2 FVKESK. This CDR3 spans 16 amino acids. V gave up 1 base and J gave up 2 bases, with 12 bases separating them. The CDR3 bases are TGTGCCAGCAGCCAAGGTGCGGGGCCAACTGGAAACACCATATATTTT. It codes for CASSQGAGPTGNTIYF.

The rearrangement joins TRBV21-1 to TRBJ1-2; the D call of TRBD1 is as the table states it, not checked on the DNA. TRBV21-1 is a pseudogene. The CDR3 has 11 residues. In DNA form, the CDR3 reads TGTGCCAGCAGCAACAGGGGCGGCTACACCTTC. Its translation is CASSNRGGYTF.

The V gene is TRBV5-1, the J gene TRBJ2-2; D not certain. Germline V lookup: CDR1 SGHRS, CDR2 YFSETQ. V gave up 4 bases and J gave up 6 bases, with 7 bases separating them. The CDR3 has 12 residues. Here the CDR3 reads CASSDEAGELFF. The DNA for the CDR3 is TGCGCCAGCAGCGATGAGGCCGGGGAGCTGTTTTTT.